Below, one T cell receptor beta chain is given with its context. Its antigen is undetermined. The data were taken from a study of cytomegalovirus exposure and HLA in healthy donors. Overall study: The approximately 710 first-cohort repertoires and the 120 or so validation repertoires shared the same platform, a later analysis reported.

Study-level points and caveats: First-cohort TCR clusters were later found to tend to co-occur in the roughly 110 validation repertoires. Most TCR sequences showed up rarely, but some public TCRs showed up in many donors. Researchers reported that three CMV-associated chains were confirmed in vitro as CMV antigen-specific.

The repertoire was sequenced with immunoSEQ multiplex PCR; TCRdb's copy has only in-frame clones and lacks some. The data contain 140,000 or so clones, about 89% of them singletons. The source material was PBMCs. This clonotype was sampled from a man aged 18 to 29 in good health and CMV-seronegative.

The CDR3 reads CASSLSGGYGYTF. CDR3 nucleotide sequence: TGTGCCAGCAGTTTATCCGGCGGCTATGGCTACACCTTC. The V call is TRBV27, the J call TRBJ1-2; the D is unclear. Germline CDR1 reads MNHEY; CDR2 reads SMNVEV (reference sequence). V lost 0 bases and J 4 bases, leaving 6 bases between the germline ends. The CDR3 is made up of 13 amino acids.